The 9 T cell receptor beta chains in this list originate from one sample, sequenced in a study of cytomegalovirus exposure and HLA in healthy donors (dated by TCRdb to 2015 to 2018). Library preparation used the immunoSEQ multiplex PCR assay. This is the immuneACCESS table as TCRdb keeps it, with only in-frame sequences that have V and J called. A part of the clones is gone; compared with another copy, unresolved V genes explain less than half, and the rest is unexplained. This sample has more than 90,000 clones in its table, and about nine tenths of those were observed once. Around 4.5% of the sample is taken by the ten largest. The sequencing sample was made of PBMCs. The source of these receptors is a man between 18 and 35 years old in good health and CMV-seropositive.

The genes are TRBV15 and TRBJ2-7; D call uncertain. CDR1 is LNHNV, CDR2 YYDKDF, per germline (reference sequence). This CDR3 has 15 amino acids. V was shortened by 3 bases and J by 3 bases, with 15 bases between the two germline ends. The DNA of the CDR3 is TGTGCCACCAGCAGGGGCAGGTCCCCAAACTACGAGCAGTACTTC. The encoded protein is CATSRGRSPNYEQYF.

The V call is TRBV6-1, the J call TRBJ1-4; the match to TRBD1 covers 8 bases. This CDR3 region has 14 residues. Germline-derived CDR1 and CDR2 are MNHNS and SASEGT. The junction had 7 bases not matched to a gene; V was cut back by 5 bases and J by 8 bases. In DNA, the CDR3 is TGTGCCAGCAGTACGACAGGGGCCAGCGAAAAACTGTTTTTT. Encoded protein: CASSTTGASEKLFF.

This chain joins TRBV7-8 and TRBJ2-3; the match to TRBD1 covers 8 bases. V lost 5 bases and J lost 4; bases outside the gene matches: 5. CDR3 length: 14 residues. The V gene's germline CDR1 is SGHVS and CDR2 FQNEAQ. CDR3 sequence: CASSTRTGPDTQYF. The DNA for the CDR3 is TGTGCCAGCAGCACCCGGACAGGGCCAGATACGCAGTATTTT.

Concerning this clone itself: This may arise from a read error, as a much more abundant clone is one base away. The rearrangement uses TRBV28 and TRBJ1-5; 9 nucleotides match TRBD1. V dropped 6 bases and J dropped 5; count of bases not matched to a gene: 2. CDR1 and CDR2 (germline): MDHEN, SYDVKM. The length of the CDR3 is 13 residues. The CDR3 loop reads CASSRDRDQPQHF. CDR3 DNA: TGTGCCAGCAGCCGGGACAGGGATCAGCCCCAGCATTTT.

This clone was seen a handful of times. J is TRBJ1-6 and V is TRBV19; perhaps TRBD1 as D (6 bases). V was trimmed by 5 bases and J by 5 bases, leaving 16 bases between them. Germline V lookup: CDR1 LNHDA, CDR2 SQIVND (reference sequence). There are 16 residues in the CDR3. The CDR3 coding sequence is TGTGCCAGTAGTGACGGGGGGCGCGGAAATAATTCACCCCTCCACTTT. Protein: CASSDGGRGNNSPLHF.

The chain uses TRBV4-2 and TRBJ1-4; D might be TRBD1 (6 bases). The germline gives CDR1 LGHNA, CDR2 YNFKEQ. The CDR3 runs 18 residues. Trimming removed 3 bases at V and 0 bases at J, with 17 bases between. CDR3 protein: CASSQIRGRGATNEKLFF. CDR3 nucleotide sequence: TGTGCCAGCAGCCAGATTCGCGGCAGGGGTGCAACTAATGAAAAACTGTTTTTT.

V usage is TRBV27 and J usage is TRBJ1-1, with D possibly being TRBD1 (5 bases). CDR3 length: 15 residues. Germline CDR1 is MNHEY and CDR2 is SMNVEV (reference sequence). V was shortened by 2 bases and J by 0 bases, with 10 bases between the two germline ends. CDR3 residues: CASSLVGGLNTEAFF. The CDR3 bases are TGTGCCAGCAGTTTAGTGGGGGGACTGAACACTGAAGCTTTCTTT.

This chain uses TRBV6-1 with TRBJ2-5; 7 bases align to TRBD2. CDR1 is MNHNS, CDR2 SASEGT, per germline. V lost 7 bases to trimming and J lost 2 bases; unmatched junction nucleotides: 4. CDR3 length: 13 amino acids. Here the CDR3 reads CASNAGEQETQYF. The CDR3, as DNA: TGTGCCAGCAACGCGGGAGAACAAGAGACCCAGTACTTC.

The chain combines TRBV29-1 with TRBJ1-4; D not resolved. Germline V lookup: CDR1 SQVTM, CDR2 ANQGSEA. Trimming removed 0 bases at V and 6 bases at J, with 8 bases between. CDR3 length: 13 residues. CDR3 loop: CSVEDLGDEKLFF. The DNA for the CDR3 is TGCAGCGTTGAAGATCTCGGGGATGAAAAACTGTTTTTT.